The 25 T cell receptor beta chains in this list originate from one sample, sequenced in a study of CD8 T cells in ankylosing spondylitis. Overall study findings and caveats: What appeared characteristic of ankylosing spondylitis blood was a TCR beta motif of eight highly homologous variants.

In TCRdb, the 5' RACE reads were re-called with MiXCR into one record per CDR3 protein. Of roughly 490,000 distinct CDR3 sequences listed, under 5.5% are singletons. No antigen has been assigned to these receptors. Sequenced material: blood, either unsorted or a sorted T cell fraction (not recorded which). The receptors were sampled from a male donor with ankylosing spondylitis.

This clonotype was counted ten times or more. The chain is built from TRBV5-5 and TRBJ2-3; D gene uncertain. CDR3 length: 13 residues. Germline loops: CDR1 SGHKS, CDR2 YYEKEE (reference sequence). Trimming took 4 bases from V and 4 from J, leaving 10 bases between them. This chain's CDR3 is CASSRLVADTQYF. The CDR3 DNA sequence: TGTGCCAGCAGCCGGTTGGTTGCAGATACGCAGTATTTT. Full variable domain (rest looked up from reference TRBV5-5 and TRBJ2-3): DAGVTQSPTHLIKTRGQQVTLRCSPISGHKSVSWYQQVLGQGPQFIFQYYEKEERGRGNFPDRFSARQFPNYSSELNVNALLLGDSALYLCASSRLVADTQYFGPGTRLTVL.

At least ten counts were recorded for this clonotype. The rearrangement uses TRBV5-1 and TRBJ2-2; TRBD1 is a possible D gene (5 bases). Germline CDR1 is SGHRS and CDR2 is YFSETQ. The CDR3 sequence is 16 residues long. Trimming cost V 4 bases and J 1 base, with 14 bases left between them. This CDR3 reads CASSLRTPENTGELFF. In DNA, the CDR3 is TGCGCCAGCAGCCTACGGACACCCGAGAACACCGGGGAGCTGTTTTTT.

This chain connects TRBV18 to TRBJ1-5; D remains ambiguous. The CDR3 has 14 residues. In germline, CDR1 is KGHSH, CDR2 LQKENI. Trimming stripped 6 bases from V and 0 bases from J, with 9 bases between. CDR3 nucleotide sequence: TGTGCCAGCTCTTGGGCCGGTAGCAATCAGCCCCAGCATTTT. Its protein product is CASSWAGSNQPQHF.

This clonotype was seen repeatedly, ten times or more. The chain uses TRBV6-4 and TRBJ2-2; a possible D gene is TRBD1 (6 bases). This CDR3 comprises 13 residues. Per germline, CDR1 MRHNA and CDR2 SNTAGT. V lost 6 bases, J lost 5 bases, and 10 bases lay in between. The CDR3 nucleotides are TGTGCCAGCAGAGACAGGTCAACCGGGGAGCTGTTTTTT. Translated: CASRDRSTGELFF.

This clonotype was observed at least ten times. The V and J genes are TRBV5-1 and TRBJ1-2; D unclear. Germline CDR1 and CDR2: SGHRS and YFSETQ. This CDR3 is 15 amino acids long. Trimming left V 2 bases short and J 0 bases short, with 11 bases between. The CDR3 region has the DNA TGCGCCAGCAGCTTATTCGACGTAGCTAACTATGGCTACACCTTC. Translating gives CASSLFDVANYGYTF.

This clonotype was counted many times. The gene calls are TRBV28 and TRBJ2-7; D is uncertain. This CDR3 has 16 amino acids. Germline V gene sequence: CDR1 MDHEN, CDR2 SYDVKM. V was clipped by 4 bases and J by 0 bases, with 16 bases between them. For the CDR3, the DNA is TGTGCCAGCAGTTCCCCTTTCGGGCAGATCTCCTACGAGCAGTACTTC. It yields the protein CASSSPFGQISYEQYF.

CDR3 DNA sequence: TGTGCCAGCAGCCGAGGGACTAGCGGGACTCTATCCTACAATGAGCAGTTCTTC. This gives the protein CASSRGTSGTLSYNEQFF. The rearrangement links TRBV3-1 to TRBJ2-1, with 13 nucleotides matching TRBD2. Per germline, CDR1 LGHDT and CDR2 YNNKEL (reference sequence). The CDR3 consists of 18 residues. Unmatched junction bases numbered 7, after V lost 4 bases and J lost 1 base.

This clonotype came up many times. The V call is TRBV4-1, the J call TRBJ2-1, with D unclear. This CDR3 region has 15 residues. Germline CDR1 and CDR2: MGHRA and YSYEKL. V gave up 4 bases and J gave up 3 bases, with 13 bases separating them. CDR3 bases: TGCGCCAGCAGCCCCTACTACCGTCTCTACAATGAGCAGTTCTTC. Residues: CASSPYYRLYNEQFF.

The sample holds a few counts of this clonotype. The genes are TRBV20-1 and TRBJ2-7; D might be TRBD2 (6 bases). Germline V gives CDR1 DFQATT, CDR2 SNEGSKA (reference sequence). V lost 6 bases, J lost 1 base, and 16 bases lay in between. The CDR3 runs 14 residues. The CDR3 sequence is CSAPLAGQSYEQYF. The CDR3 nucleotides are TGCAGTGCCCCGCTCGCGGGGCAGTCCTACGAGCAGTACTTC.

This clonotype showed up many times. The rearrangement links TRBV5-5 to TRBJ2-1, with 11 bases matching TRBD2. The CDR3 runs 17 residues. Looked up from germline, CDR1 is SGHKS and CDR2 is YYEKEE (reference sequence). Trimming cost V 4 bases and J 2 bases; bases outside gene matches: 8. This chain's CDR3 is CASSVTLAGGPYNEQFF. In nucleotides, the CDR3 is TGTGCCAGCAGCGTAACCTTAGCGGGAGGGCCCTACAATGAGCAGTTCTTC.

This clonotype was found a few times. The CDR3 region is CASSQAGGGGDLMETQYF. CDR3 in DNA: TGTGCCAGCAGCCAAGCGGGGGGCGGGGGAGATCTAATGGAGACCCAGTACTTC. The genes are TRBV3-1 and TRBJ2-5, with a weak D call TRBD2 (7 bases). Germline V gives CDR1 LGHDT, CDR2 YNNKEL (reference sequence). CDR3 size: 18 residues. V lost 1 base and J 5 bases, leaving 23 bases between the germline ends.

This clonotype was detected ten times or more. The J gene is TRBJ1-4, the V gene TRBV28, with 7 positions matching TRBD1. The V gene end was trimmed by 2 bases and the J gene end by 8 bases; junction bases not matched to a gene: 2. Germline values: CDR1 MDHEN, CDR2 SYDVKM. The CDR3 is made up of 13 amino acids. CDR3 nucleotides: TGTGCCAGCAGTTTACGGGACAGCGAAAAACTGTTTTTT. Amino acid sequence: CASSLRDSEKLFF.

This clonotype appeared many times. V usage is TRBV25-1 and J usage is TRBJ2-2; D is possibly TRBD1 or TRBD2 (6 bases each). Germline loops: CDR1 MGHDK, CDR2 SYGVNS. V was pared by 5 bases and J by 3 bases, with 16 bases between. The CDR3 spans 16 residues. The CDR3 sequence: CASSHRRGVDTGELFF. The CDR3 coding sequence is TGTGCCAGCAGTCACCGTAGGGGGGTGGACACCGGGGAGCTGTTTTTT.

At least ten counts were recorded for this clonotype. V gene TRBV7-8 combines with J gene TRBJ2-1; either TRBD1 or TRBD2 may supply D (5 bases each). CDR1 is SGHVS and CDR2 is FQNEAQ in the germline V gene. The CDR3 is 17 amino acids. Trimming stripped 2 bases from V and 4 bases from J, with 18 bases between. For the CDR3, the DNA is TGTGCCAGCAGCTTAACCGGGGCTCCCCCCATTTACAATGAGCAGTTCTTC. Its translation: CASSLTGAPPIYNEQFF.

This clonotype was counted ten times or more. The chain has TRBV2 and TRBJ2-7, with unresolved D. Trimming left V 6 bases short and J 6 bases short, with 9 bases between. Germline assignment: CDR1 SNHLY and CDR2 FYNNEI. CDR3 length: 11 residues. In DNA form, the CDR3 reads TGTGCCAGCAGAGGCTTAATCGAGCAGTACTTC. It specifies CASRGLIEQYF. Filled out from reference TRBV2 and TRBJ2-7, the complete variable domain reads EPEVTQTPSHQVTQMGQEVILRCVPISNHLYFYWYRQILGQKVEFLVSFYNNEISEKSEIFDDQFSVERPDGSNFTLKIRSTKLEDSAMYFCASRGLIEQYFGPGTRLTVT.

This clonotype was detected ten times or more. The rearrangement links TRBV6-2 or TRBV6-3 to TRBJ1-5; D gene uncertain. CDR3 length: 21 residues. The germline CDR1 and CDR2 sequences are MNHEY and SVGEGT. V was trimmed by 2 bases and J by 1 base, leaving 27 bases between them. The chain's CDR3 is CASSYPRVRARDLVSNQPQHF. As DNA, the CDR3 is TGTGCCAGCAGTTACCCCCGGGTACGGGCGCGGGATTTGGTCAGCAATCAGCCCCAGCATTTT.

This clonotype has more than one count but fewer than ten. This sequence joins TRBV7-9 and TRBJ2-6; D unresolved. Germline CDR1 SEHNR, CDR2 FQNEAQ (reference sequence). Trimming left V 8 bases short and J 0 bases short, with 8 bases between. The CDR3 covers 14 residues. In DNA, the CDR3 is TGTGCCAGCGGTCGTTTCTCTGGGGCCAACGTCCTGACTTTC. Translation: CASGRFSGANVLTF.

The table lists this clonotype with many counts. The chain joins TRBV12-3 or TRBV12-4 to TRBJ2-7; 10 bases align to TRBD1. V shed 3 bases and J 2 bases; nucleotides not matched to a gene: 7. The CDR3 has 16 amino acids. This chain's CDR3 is CASSLRQGAVAYEQYF. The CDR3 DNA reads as TGTGCCAGCAGTTTGAGACAGGGGGCGGTTGCCTACGAGCAGTACTTC.

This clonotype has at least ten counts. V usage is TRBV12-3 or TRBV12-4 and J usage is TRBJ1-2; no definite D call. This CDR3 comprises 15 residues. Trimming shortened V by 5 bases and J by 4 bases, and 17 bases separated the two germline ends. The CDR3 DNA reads TGTGCCAGCAGTCCAAGAAATCCCACAGCCTATGGCTACACCTTC. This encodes CASSPRNPTAYGYTF.

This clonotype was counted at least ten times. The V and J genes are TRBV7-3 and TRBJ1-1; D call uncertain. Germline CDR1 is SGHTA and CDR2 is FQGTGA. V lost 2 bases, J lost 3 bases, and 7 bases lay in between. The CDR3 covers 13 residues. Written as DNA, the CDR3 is TGTGCCAGCAGCTTAGTTCACGACACTGAAGCTTTCTTT. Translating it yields CASSLVHDTEAFF.

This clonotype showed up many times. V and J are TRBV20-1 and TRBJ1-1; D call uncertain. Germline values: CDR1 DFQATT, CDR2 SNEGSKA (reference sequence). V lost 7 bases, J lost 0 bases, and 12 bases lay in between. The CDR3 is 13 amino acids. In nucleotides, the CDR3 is TGCAGTGAAACCAGAGACATGAACACTGAAGCTTTCTTT. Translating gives CSETRDMNTEAFF.

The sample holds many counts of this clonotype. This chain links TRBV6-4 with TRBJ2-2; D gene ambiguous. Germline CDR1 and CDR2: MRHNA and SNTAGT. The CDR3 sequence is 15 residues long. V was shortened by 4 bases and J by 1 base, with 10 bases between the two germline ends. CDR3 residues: CASSAAPLNTGELFF. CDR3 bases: TGTGCCAGCAGTGCAGCCCCTTTGAACACCGGGGAGCTGTTTTTT.

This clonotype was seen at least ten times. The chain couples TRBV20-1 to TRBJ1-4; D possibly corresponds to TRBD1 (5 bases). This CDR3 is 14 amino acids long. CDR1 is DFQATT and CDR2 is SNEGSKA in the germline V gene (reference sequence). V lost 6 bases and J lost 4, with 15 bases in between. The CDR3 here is CSASPPGVNEKLFF. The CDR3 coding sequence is TGCAGTGCATCCCCCCCGGGGGTTAATGAAAAACTGTTTTTT.

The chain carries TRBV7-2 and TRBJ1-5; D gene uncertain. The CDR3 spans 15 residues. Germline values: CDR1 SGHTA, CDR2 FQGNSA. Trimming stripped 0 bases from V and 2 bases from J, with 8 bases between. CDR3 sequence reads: CASSLASGRNQPQHF. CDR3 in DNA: TGTGCCAGCAGCTTAGCGAGTGGACGCAATCAGCCCCAGCATTTT.

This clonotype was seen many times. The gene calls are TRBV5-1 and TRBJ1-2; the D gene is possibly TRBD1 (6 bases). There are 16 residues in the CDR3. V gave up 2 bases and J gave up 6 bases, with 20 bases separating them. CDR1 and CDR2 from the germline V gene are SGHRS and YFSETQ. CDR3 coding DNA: TGCGCCAGCAGCTTCACGACAGGCTGGGGAGGTAATGGCTACACCTTC. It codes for CASSFTTGWGGNGYTF.